This is a list of T cell receptor beta chains from one sample in a study of T cells after yellow fever vaccination. MiXCR, applied by TCRdb to the 5' RACE reads, yields one record per CDR3 protein. The repertoire holds 75,000 to 100,000 distinct CDR3 sequences, with around 9.8% as singletons. This specimen consisted of CD8+ T cells not binding an NS4B(214-222) dextramer, sorted from PBMCs, obtained around 15 days after the first yellow fever vaccination. The receptors originated from a man aged 18 to 30 who received the YFV17D yellow fever vaccine. CDR3s include the opening cysteine and the closing phenylalanine or tryptophan. The D gene is left open where the match is weak. Clone size appears in some rows only: once, few, many, or a class for an expanded clone.

j_call d_call clone_size v_call cdr3_aa cdr3_nt
TRBJ1-2 TRBD1 NA TRBV5-6 CASSLAGTGDYTF TGTGCCAGCAGCTTGGCTGGGACAGGGGACTACACCTTC
TRBJ2-7 NA NA TRBV11-1 CASSPGRNHDSYF TGTGCCAGCAGCCCGGGACGTAACCACGATTCGTACTTC
TRBJ2-1 NA NA TRBV20-1 CSADRLTYNEQFF TGCAGTGCCGACAGACTGACCTACAATGAGCAGTTCTTC
TRBJ2-5 NA few TRBV7-8 CASSRNSPGSQETQYF TGTGCCAGCAGCCGAAACTCTCCCGGCTCTCAAGAGACCCAGTACTTC
TRBJ1-2 TRBD1 NA TRBV29-1 CSATGGDYGYTF TGCAGCGCCACAGGGGGCGACTATGGCTACACCTTC
TRBJ1-5 NA NA TRBV4-3 CASSPPGPQGTSNQPQHF TGCGCCAGCAGCCCCCCCGGCCCACAGGGCACTAGCAATCAGCCCCAGCATTTT
TRBJ1-5 NA few TRBV7-2 CASSSPTGNQPQHF TGTGCCAGCAGCTCCCCGACAGGCAATCAGCCCCAGCATTTT
TRBJ2-7 NA NA TRBV21-1 CASSEGLSTYEQYF TGTGCCAGCAGTGAGGGGTTGAGCACCTACGAGCAGTACTTC
TRBJ2-1 NA NA TRBV6-2/TRBV6-3 CASSLTGGDELSSYNEQFF TGTGCCAGCAGTTTGACCGGGGGTGACGAATTAAGCTCCTACAATGAGCAGTTCTTC
TRBJ2-3 NA few TRBV5-4 CASNPGGLGVDTQYF TGTGCCAGCAACCCTGGGGGGCTGGGCGTAGATACGCAGTATTTT
TRBJ2-2 TRBD1 few TRBV11-2 CASSLGVTGGPGELFF TGTGCCAGCAGCTTAGGTGTGACAGGGGGTCCCGGGGAGCTGTTTTTT
TRBJ2-3 NA NA TRBV7-3 CASSLTQGGDTQYF TGTGCCAGCAGCTTAACCCAGGGGGGGGATACGCAGTATTTT
TRBJ2-5 NA many TRBV29-1 CSVEWGWEAQETQYF TGCAGCGTTGAATGGGGGTGGGAGGCCCAAGAGACCCAGTACTTC
TRBJ2-3 NA few TRBV7-8 CASRHRDSTDTQYF TGTGCCAGCAGGCACCGGGACAGCACAGATACGCAGTATTTT
TRBJ1-2 NA NA TRBV7-9 CASSLGNLNYGYTF TGTGCCAGCAGTCTTGGTAACCTCAACTATGGCTACACCTTC
TRBJ1-4 NA few TRBV7-8 CASSFGDLDFVGNEKLFF TGTGCCAGCAGCTTTGGAGATCTTGATTTTGTGGGGAATGAAAAACTGTTTTTT
TRBJ2-2 TRBD2 NA TRBV4-1 CASSRGLAGGPSGELFF TGCGCCAGCAGCCGAGGACTAGCGGGGGGGCCGAGCGGGGAGCTGTTTTTT